This is a list of T cell receptor beta chains from one sample in a study of T-cell reconstitution after alpha-beta-depleted transplantation in children. TCRdb passed the PCR reads through MiXCR, listing each CDR3 protein once. This table holds about 590,000 distinct CDR3 sequences, 13% found once. This sample comprised PBMCs, mostly from graft donor cells, obtained 360 days after TCRalphabeta/CD19-depleted stem cell transplant. The receptors shown here come from a male patient under 18 who had a stem cell transplant for acute myeloid leukemia, so the T cells may come from the graft donor. The CDR3 runs from the conserved cysteine through the conserved F or W. D genes are given only for firm matches. Clone sizes are given selectively: once, few, many, or a class where the clone is expanded.

size	V	D	J	DNA	CDR3
few	TRBV24-1	NA	TRBJ2-1	TGTGCCACCAGTGGGTTTTTCGGGAGCCCAGGGAGCTCCTACAATGAGCAGTTCTTC	CATSGFFGSPGSSYNEQFF
many	TRBV20-1	TRBD2	TRBJ2-7	TGCAGTGCTACCCCGGGACTAGCGGGCGCCCTTACCTACGAGCAGTACTTC	CSATPGLAGALTYEQYF
NA	TRBV28	TRBD2	TRBJ2-2	TGTGCCAGCAGTCCCCGGACTAGCGGGAGACCGAACACCGGGGAGCTGTTTTTT	CASSPRTSGRPNTGELFF
NA	TRBV7-8	NA	TRBJ2-7	TGTGCCAGCAGCGTCAGAGGGGAGCGGAACTACGAGCAGTACTTC	CASSVRGERNYEQYF
NA	TRBV28	TRBD1	TRBJ2-7	TGTGCCAGCAGTTACCGTCCGGGACAGGGGTCGTACGAGCAGTACTTC	CASSYRPGQGSYEQYF
many	TRBV9	NA	TRBJ1-3	TGTGCCAGCAGCGTAGGCAGGGGCCAAAACGGAAACACCATATATTTT	CASSVGRGQNGNTIYF
few	TRBV25-1	NA	TRBJ2-7	TGTGCCAGCAGCCTTCCTTTTTCCTACGAGCAGTACTTC	CASSLPFSYEQYF
few	TRBV20-1	TRBD1	TRBJ2-7	TGCAGAGGACAGGGTGGGTACGAGCAGTACTTC	CRGQGGYEQYF
NA	TRBV5-1	NA	TRBJ1-5	TGCGCCAGCAGCTTGGTTGGGGCCTCCGGCCAGCCCCAGCATTTT	CASSLVGASGQPQHF
few	TRBV6-5	NA	TRBJ1-2	TGTGCCAGCAGTTCCCGACAGTCCTCCGGCTATGGCTACACCTTC	CASSSRQSSGYGYTF
NA	TRBV15	NA	TRBJ2-4	TGTGCCACCAGCAGATTTACAGGGTCCAAAAACATTCAGTACTTC	CATSRFTGSKNIQYF
NA	TRBV4-3	TRBD1	TRBJ2-7	TGCGCCAGCAGCCAAGGGGGGACAGGGGCCTCCTACGAGCAGTACTTC	CASSQGGTGASYEQYF
many	TRBV20-1	NA	TRBJ2-7	TGCAGTGCTAGACCACAAGTTAGGGAGAACGAGCAGTACTTC	CSARPQVRENEQYF
many	TRBV21-1	NA	TRBJ2-7	NA	CASSFGQGSSYEQYF
NA	TRBV20-1	TRBD2	TRBJ2-7	TGCAGTGCTAGGCCCCTAGCGGGAAGTTACGAGCAGTACTTC	CSARPLAGSYEQYF
many	TRBV7-3	NA	TRBJ1-1	TGTGCCAGCAGCCTCTGGTGGGACACTGAAGCTTTCTTT	CASSLWWDTEAFF
NA	TRBV5-6	NA	TRBJ2-7	TGTGCCAGCAGCTTGACTCCGGGTGGGAACGAGCAGTACTTC	CASSLTPGGNEQYF
NA	TRBV7-9	NA	TRBJ2-7	TGTGCCAGCAGCGCCCACTTGAAAGGCTACGAGCAGTACTTC	CASSAHLKGYEQYF
many	TRBV3-1	NA	TRBJ2-7	TGTGCCAGCAGCCAGGGCAGGTCCGGAGCCGAGCAGTACTTC	CASSQGRSGAEQYF
NA	TRBV28	TRBD2	TRBJ2-7	TGTGCCAGCAGCTCCGGGACTAGCGGGAGACATCCCTACGAGCAGTACTTC	CASSSGTSGRHPYEQYF
many	TRBV29-1	NA	TRBJ2-1	TGCAGCGTTGAACGGGTGAATGAGCAGTTCTTC	CSVERVNEQFF
few	TRBV12-3/TRBV12-4	TRBD1	TRBJ2-2	TGTGCCAGCACCAGGGACAGCTACAGGAGGGAGCTGTTTTTT	CASTRDSYRRELFF
NA	TRBV6-1	NA	TRBJ2-1	TGTGCCAGCAGCCGCCCCTCTCTAGATTACTCCTACAATGAGCAGTTCTTC	CASSRPSLDYSYNEQFF
NA	TRBV20-1	NA	TRBJ2-7	TGCAGTGCTAGCCCCGGGGAGCTGTACGAGCAGTACTTC	CSASPGELYEQYF
NA	TRBV4-3	NA	TRBJ2-7	TGCGCCAGCAGCCAAGATCGCAGGACAGCCTACGAGCAGTACTTC	CASSQDRRTAYEQYF
few	TRBV7-9	TRBD2	TRBJ2-4	TGTGCCAGCAGCTTATACCTAGCGGTAGCCAAAAACATTCAGTACTTC	CASSLYLAVAKNIQYF
few	TRBV7-2	NA	TRBJ1-2	TGTGCCAGCAGCTTTTTTGGCTACACCTTC	CASSFFGYTF